The table lists the clone carrying this T cell receptor beta chain with a count of one. As yet, its antigen is unknown. The data were obtained in a study of graft-versus-host responses after intestinal transplantation. Study-level background: Recipients uniformly received anti-thymocyte globulin induction, followed by tacrolimus and steroids for about 3 years. Study observations and caveats: Detection of GvH clones occurred in recipient marrow, and some had their first appearance in ileum or blood. With peak circulating GvH clone levels came an association with early post-transplant HvG declines.

CDR1 is GTSNPN and CDR2 is SVGIG in the germline V gene (reference sequence). This CDR3 is 14 amino acids long. Deletions cut 1 base from V and 8 bases from J, with 15 bases between. Data came from immunoSEQ multiplex PCR; TCRdb stores just in-frame clones and leaves some out. This table holds under 20,000 clones, 87% found once. The source is a human patient who received an intestinal transplant, so some T cells may come from the graft donor. This chain uses TRBV30 with TRBJ2-1, with D tentatively TRBD1 (5 bases). The specimen comprised bone marrow, sampled more than 120 days after intestinal transplantation. CDR3 protein: CAWSAPGQGDEQFF. Written as DNA, the CDR3 is TGTGCCTGGAGTGCCCCTGGGCAGGGTGATGAGCAGTTCTTC.